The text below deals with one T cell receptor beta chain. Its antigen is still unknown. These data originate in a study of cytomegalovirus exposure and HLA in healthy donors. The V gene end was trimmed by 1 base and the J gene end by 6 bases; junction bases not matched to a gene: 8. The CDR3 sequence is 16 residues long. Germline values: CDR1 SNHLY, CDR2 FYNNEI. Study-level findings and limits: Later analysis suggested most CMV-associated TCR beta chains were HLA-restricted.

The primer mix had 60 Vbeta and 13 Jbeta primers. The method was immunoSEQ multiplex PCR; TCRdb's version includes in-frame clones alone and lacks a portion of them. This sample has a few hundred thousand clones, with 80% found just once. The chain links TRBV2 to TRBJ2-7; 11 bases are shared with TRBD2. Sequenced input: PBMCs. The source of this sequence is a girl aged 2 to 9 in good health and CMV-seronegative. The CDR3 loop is CASSEGGYSGRAEQYF. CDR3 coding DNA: TGTGCCAGCAGTGAAGGGGGGTATAGCGGGAGGGCCGAGCAGTACTTC.